This T cell receptor (beta chain) was sequenced in a study of tissue T cells after allogeneic stem cell transplantation (dated by TCRdb to 2021 to 2024). Notes on the research overall: Over a roughly 3-year period, more than five adult allo-HCT recipients with steroid-refractory GVHD were prospectively enrolled in a research-autopsy study. About five GVHD patients had pre-transplant PBMCs available, and those PBMCs were of recipient origin. Every GVHD patient got a graft from a donor, with four grafts unmodified and three CD34-selected to deplete T cells. The human part of the study was a prospective observational study with no blinding and no randomization. The study profiled TCR beta repertoires in many tissues obtained from research autopsies of patients with and without GVHD, and also in mouse models of GVHD. Gastrointestinal GVHD was present in all GVHD patients, each of whom received several lines of GVHD-directed therapy, and five of these patients also had skin involvement. For viably preserved blood and marrow, CD3+ T cells were flow-sorted when cell numbers permitted, and smaller samples went directly to DNA extraction.

About this clone itself: It lacks a known antigen. There are no base qualities to consult, and no much larger clone falls within one base.

The study at large found these results: Sampling depth was acknowledged as a limitation, and the patient cohort was both small and clinically heterogeneous. Not many T cell clones showed up in more than one patient, yet clustering based on motifs uncovered repertoire signatures that were shared across patients in a tissue-specific way. The study did not establish which tissue TCRs were alloreactive or antigen-specific, and some clones may have been host cells that persisted. In both patients and mice, T cells from blood and spleen covered only a limited part of the TCR repertoire found in tissues. Within patients, how anatomically similar tissues were was a major factor shaping TCR repertoire composition, regardless of disease or transplant status.

The time point tag for this specimen amounts to: recipient (host-origin) PBMCs collected before allo-HCT. As encoded in the germline V gene, CDR1 is MRHNA while CDR2 is SNTAGT. Cut back by 6 bases and 7 bases, the V and J ends lie 10 bases apart. The CDR3 holds 13 amino acids from the cysteine to the phenylalanine. The kept DNA is CDR3 alone, 39 bases in frame from the first base. Libraries were prepared through the immunoSEQ multiplex PCR assay. Adaptive Biotechnologies performed the TCRbeta CDR3 sequencing at survey depth and reported CDR3 sequences, V/J genes, productive frequency and template counts. TCR beta CDR3 regions were amplified from genomic DNA instead of RNA. In the paper's pipeline: Jensen-Shannon divergence served to quantify pairwise repertoire overlap between tissues, with 0 meaning identical and 1 meaning complete divergence. Tissues were clustered by single-linkage agglomerative hierarchical clustering of pairwise JSD values and displayed as dendrograms. GLIPH2 was run on all patient samples with simulation_depth 1000, kmer_min_depth 3, cdr3_length_cutoff 8, keeping groups with more than two unique CDR3s. A standardized tissue-overlap score was generated by extrapolating Jaccard GLIPH-group overlap across patients to a standard repertoire size of 1000 clones. To look at how diversity was associated with clinical or experimental variables, linear mixed-effect models were used, with tissue treated as a fixed effect and individual treated as a random effect. This is the immuneACCESS table as TCRdb keeps it, with only in-frame sequences that have V and J called. A part of the clones is gone; compared with another copy, unresolved V genes explain less than half, and the rest is unexplained. That table gives V, J and clone size, and the DNA gave D and trimming. The sample includes 35,000 to 50,000 clones, with roughly 92% observed a single time. The biggest ten clones account for about 3.8% of the sample.

Recombination joined TRBV6-4 with TRBJ1-6; the D gene lacks a confident call. Sequences were derived from blood, sampled before transplantation. The sequence was obtained from a woman between 35 and 75 years old who later had graft-versus-host disease after an allogeneic stem cell transplant. The CDR3 protein is CASRTDTNSPLHF. The DNA reads as follows: TGTGCCAGCAGGACCGACACGAATTCACCCCTCCACTTT.